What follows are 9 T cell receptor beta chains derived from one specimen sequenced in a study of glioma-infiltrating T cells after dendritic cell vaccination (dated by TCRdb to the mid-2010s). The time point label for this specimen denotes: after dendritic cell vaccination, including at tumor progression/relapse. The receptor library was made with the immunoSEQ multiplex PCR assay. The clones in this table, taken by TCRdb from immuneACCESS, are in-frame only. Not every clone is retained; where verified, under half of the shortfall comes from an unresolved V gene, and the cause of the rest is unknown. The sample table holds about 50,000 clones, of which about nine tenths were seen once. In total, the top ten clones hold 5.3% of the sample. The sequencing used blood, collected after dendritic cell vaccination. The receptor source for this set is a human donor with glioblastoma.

As DNA, the CDR3 is TGCGCCAGCAGCCAGTACAGGGGACCCTACGAGCAGTACTTC. As protein: CASSQYRGPYEQYF. The V and J genes are TRBV4-1 and TRBJ2-7; 7 nucleotides match TRBD1. CDR3 length: 14 residues. The V and J ends lost 3 bases and 2 bases, in that order; junction bases with no gene match: 4. Germline V lookup: CDR1 MGHRA, CDR2 YSYEKL.

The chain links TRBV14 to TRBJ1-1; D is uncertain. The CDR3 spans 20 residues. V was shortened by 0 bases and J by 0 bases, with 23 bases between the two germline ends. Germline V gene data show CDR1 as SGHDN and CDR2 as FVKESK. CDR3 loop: CASSQDRPSGTRPLNTEAFF. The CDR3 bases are TGTGCCAGCAGCCAAGATCGCCCTTCGGGAACACGTCCGCTGAACACTGAAGCTTTCTTT.

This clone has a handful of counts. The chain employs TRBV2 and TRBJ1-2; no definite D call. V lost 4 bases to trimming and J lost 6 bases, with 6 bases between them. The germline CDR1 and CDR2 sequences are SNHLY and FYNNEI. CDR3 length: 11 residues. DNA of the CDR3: TGTGCCAGCAGTGTGGGCCATGGCTACACCTTC. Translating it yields CASSVGHGYTF.

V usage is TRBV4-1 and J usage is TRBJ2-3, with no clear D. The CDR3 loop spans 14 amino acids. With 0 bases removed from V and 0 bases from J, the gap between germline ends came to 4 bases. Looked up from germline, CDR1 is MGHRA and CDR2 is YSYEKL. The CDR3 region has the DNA TGCGCCAGCAGCCAAGAACTTAGCACAGATACGCAGTATTTT. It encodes CASSQELSTDTQYF.

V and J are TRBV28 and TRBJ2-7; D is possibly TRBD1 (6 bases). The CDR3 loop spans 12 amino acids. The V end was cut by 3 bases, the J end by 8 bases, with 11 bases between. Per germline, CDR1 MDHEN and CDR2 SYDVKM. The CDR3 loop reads CASSLGRDKQYF. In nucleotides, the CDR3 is TGTGCCAGCAGTTTGGGACGGGACAAGCAGTACTTC.

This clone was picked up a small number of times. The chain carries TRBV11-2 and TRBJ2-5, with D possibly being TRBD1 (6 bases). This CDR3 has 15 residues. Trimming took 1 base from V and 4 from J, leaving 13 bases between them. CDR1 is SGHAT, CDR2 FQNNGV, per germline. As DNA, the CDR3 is TGTGCCAGCAGCTTAGCACAGGGAACTTTAGAGACCCAGTACTTC. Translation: CASSLAQGTLETQYF.

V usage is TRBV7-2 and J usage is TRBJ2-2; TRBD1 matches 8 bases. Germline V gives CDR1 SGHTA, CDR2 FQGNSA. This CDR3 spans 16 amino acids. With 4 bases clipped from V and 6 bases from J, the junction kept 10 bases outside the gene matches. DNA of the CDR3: TGTGCCAGCAGCTCTTTAGGCGGACAGGGCCCCGGGGAGCTGTTTTTT. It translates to CASSSLGGQGPGELFF.

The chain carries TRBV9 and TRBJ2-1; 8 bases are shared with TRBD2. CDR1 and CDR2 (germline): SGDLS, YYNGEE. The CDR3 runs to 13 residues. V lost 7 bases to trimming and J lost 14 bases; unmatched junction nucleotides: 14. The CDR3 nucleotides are TGTGCCAGCGGCCCCGGGGGGGCCGCTAAGGAGTTCTTC. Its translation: CASGPGGAAKEFF.

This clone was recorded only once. The CDR3 bases are TGTGCCAGCAGCCCCCGGGGATCTTACTACGAGCAGTACTTC. This codes for CASSPRGSYYEQYF. V and J are TRBV7-9 and TRBJ2-7; weak D call: TRBD2 (5 bases). Looked up from germline, CDR1 is SEHNR and CDR2 is FQNEAQ (reference sequence). The CDR3 loop spans 14 amino acids. V lost 5 bases, J lost 3 bases, and 14 bases lay in between.